These T cell receptor beta chains were read from a single sample in a study of shared clonotypes between healthy human individuals. The repertoire was sequenced with immunoSEQ multiplex PCR; TCRdb's copy has only in-frame clones and lacks some. Seen here are some 2.1 million clones, roughly 95% observed once, and the top ten hold under 0.15%. The sequencing sample was made of naive CD4+ T cells sorted from blood. All receptors derive from a man in his late teens or twenties in good health. The CDR3 runs from the conserved cysteine through the conserved F or W. D genes are given only for firm matches. Only part of the rows carry a size: once, few, many, or a class if the clone is expanded.

DNA: TGTGCCAGCAGTGATTTTCAGCGCAATCAGCCCCAGCATTTT
CDR3: CASSDFQRNQPQHF
J: TRBJ1-5
size: -
V: TRBV2
D: -

DNA: TGTGCCTGGAGTGTACCAGGGGCCCAGTACTTC
CDR3: CAWSVPGAQYF
J: TRBJ2-5
size: -
V: TRBV30
D: -

DNA: TGTGCCAGCTCACGAAAGGACAGCCTGACAGATCCCAATCAGCCCCAGCATTTT
CDR3: CASSRKDSLTDPNQPQHF
J: TRBJ1-5
size: -
V: TRBV18
D: -

DNA: TGTGCCAGCAGCCCGTCGACAGGAATGAACACTGAAGCTTTCTTT
CDR3: CASSPSTGMNTEAFF
J: TRBJ1-1
size: -
V: TRBV2
D: -

DNA: TGTGCCAGCAGACGGACAGGGGTAAAAGAGACCCAGTACTTC
CDR3: CASRRTGVKETQYF
J: TRBJ2-5
size: -
V: TRBV27
D: TRBD1

DNA: TGTGCCAGCAGCTTGGTTGCGGGATTAGACACCGGGGAGCTGTTTTTT
CDR3: CASSLVAGLDTGELFF
J: TRBJ2-2
size: -
V: TRBV5-4
D: -

DNA: TGTGCCATCACCCCGGGACAGAGCTATGGCTACACCTTC
CDR3: CAITPGQSYGYTF
J: TRBJ1-2
size: -
V: TRBV10-3
D: TRBD1

DNA: TGCGCCAGCAGACCTGGCTTGCCAGGGCGGTACGAGCAGTACTTC
CDR3: CASRPGLPGRYEQYF
J: TRBJ2-7
size: -
V: TRBV5-1
D: -

DNA: TGTGCCAGCAGCGCAGTCCGGGACAGGGGGGTGGACAATGAGCAGTTCTTC
CDR3: CASSAVRDRGVDNEQFF
J: TRBJ2-1
size: -
V: TRBV9
D: TRBD1

DNA: TGCGCCAGCAGCCCCCAATCAATGGCGGGAGGGCCGCAGAATGAGCAGTTCTTC
CDR3: CASSPQSMAGGPQNEQFF
J: TRBJ2-1
size: -
V: TRBV4-1
D: TRBD2

DNA: TGCAGCGTTGCATGGACCGGGACAGGGGACCAGCAGTACTTC
CDR3: CSVAWTGTGDQQYF
J: TRBJ2-7
size: -
V: TRBV29-1
D: TRBD1

DNA: TGTGCCAGCAGTGAGCGGCGCGGGGGGACCCACCAAGAGACCCAGTACTTC
CDR3: CASSERRGGTHQETQYF
J: TRBJ2-5
size: -
V: TRBV2
D: TRBD2

DNA: TGTGCCAGCGGCAGGGCGTGGGGCACAGATACGCAGTATTTT
CDR3: CASGRAWGTDTQYF
J: TRBJ2-3
size: -
V: TRBV7-2
D: -

DNA: TGTGCCAGCAGCACCCCCCGGGACAGGGGGCAGGAGACCCAGTACTTC
CDR3: CASSTPRDRGQETQYF
J: TRBJ2-5
size: -
V: TRBV9
D: TRBD1

DNA: TGCAGTGCTAGAATCTACGAGCAGTACTTC
CDR3: CSARIYEQYF
J: TRBJ2-7
size: -
V: TRBV20-1
D: -

DNA: TGTGCCAGCAGCTCTAGGGGGAGGCAGGTGGCTTACACCGGGGAGCTGTTTTTT
CDR3: CASSSRGRQVAYTGELFF
J: TRBJ2-2
size: -
V: TRBV7-3
D: -

DNA: TGTGCCACCAGCAGAGAAATGCAGGATACAGATACGCAGTATTTT
CDR3: CATSREMQDTDTQYF
J: TRBJ2-3
size: -
V: TRBV15
D: -

DNA: TGTGCCAGCAGGTCCCTAGCGGTCGGGGGCGGTGAGCAGTTCTTC
CDR3: CASRSLAVGGGEQFF
J: TRBJ2-1
size: -
V: TRBV6-6
D: -

DNA: TGTGCTAGCAGAGGGGAGGGGGAGACCCAGTACTTC
CDR3: CASRGEGETQYF
J: TRBJ2-5
size: -
V: TRBV7-7
D: TRBD2

DNA: TGTGCCAGCCGGGGCATGTTTGGTACCTACGAGCAGTACTTC
CDR3: CASRGMFGTYEQYF
J: TRBJ2-7
size: -
V: TRBV2
D: -

DNA: TGTGCCAGCACCCTACGGTACGGACAGGGGTACGACTCCGGAAACACCATATATTTT
CDR3: CASTLRYGQGYDSGNTIYF
J: TRBJ1-3
size: -
V: TRBV7-9
D: TRBD1

DNA: TGTGCCAGCAGTGAAGGGCTAGCTTTAATCTACGAGCAGTACTTC
CDR3: CASSEGLALIYEQYF
J: TRBJ2-7
size: -
V: TRBV6-1
D: -

DNA: TGTGCCAGCAGCCTCCGGGTAAATGGGCCCCGTTACAATGAGCAGTTCTTC
CDR3: CASSLRVNGPRYNEQFF
J: TRBJ2-1
size: -
V: TRBV5-6
D: -

DNA: TGTGCCAGTAGTATTGGGGGCGCGGTACAAGAGACCCAGTACTTC
CDR3: CASSIGGAVQETQYF
J: TRBJ2-5
size: -
V: TRBV19
D: -

DNA: TGTGCCAGTCCTCGACGAGGGGACAAAAACATTCAGTACTTC
CDR3: CASPRRGDKNIQYF
J: TRBJ2-4
size: once
V: TRBV27
D: -

DNA: TGTGCCTGGAGTACTACCGATCAGCCCCAGCATTTT
CDR3: CAWSTTDQPQHF
J: TRBJ1-5
size: -
V: TRBV30
D: -

DNA: TGTGCCTGGAGTGGAGGAACGCCCTCGACAGATACGCAGTATTTT
CDR3: CAWSGGTPSTDTQYF
J: TRBJ2-3
size: -
V: TRBV30
D: -

DNA: TGCGCCAGCAGTAAAGACAGGCTCTCACCCCTCCACTTT
CDR3: CASSKDRLSPLHF
J: TRBJ1-6
size: few
V: TRBV10-1
D: -

DNA: TGTGCCAGCTCACCACCGGTAGGACTAGCGGAAGATACGCAGTATTTT
CDR3: CASSPPVGLAEDTQYF
J: TRBJ2-3
size: -
V: TRBV18
D: TRBD2